This T cell receptor beta chain was obtained from a study of vaccination effects on CD4 cells after COVID-19. Points from the study as a whole: Clonal contraction was marked in infection- and vaccine-induced clones late after vaccination.

Data came from immunoSEQ multiplex PCR; TCRdb stores just in-frame clones and leaves some out. The profile shows roughly 60,000 clones, roughly 70% of them singletons. Expansion with viral peptide pools was applied to antigen-specific CD4+ T cells by the ViraFEST assay prior to sequencing. Isolation of CD4+ T cells took place after 10 days of culture. Vaccinated recipients, who were negative for nucleocapsid antibodies, had no history of SARS-CoV-2 infection. On both days 3 and 7, half of the culture medium was replaced with IL-2 medium. As for this clone: No antigen is known for it.

This CDR3 comprises 13 residues. V lost 3 bases and J lost 6, with 11 bases in between. The germline CDR1 and CDR2 sequences are MNHEY and SVGAGI. The source of this sequence is a human donor who received a COVID-19 vaccine. V gene TRBV6-5 combines with J gene TRBJ1-1; possibly TRBD1 for D (6 bases). The sample consisted of CD4+ T cells from PBMCs cultured with SARS-CoV-2 spike peptides, taken before COVID-19 vaccination. For the CDR3, the DNA is TGTGCCAGCAGTTATCTCAGGGGCTCTGAAGCTTTCTTT. Translating gives CASSYLRGSEAFF.